This T cell receptor beta chain was recorded in a study of T-cell reconstitution after alpha-beta-depleted transplantation in children. Notes on the study in general: Several hundred rapidly expanded clones from non-depleted graft cells reportedly supplied alpha-beta T cells about two months post-transplant. From surviving recipient T cells and thymic progenitors came the high day-60 TCRbeta diversity observed in some patients.

Unique molecular identifiers were incorporated into the prepared TCRbeta library. TCRdb reprocessed the PCR reads with MiXCR, giving one entry per CDR3 protein. The sample lists about 600,000 distinct CDR3 sequences; approximately 13% were seen once. Germline V lookup: CDR1 SGHAT, CDR2 FQNNGV. CDR3 length: 19 amino acids. The J segment lost 4 bases and the V segment lost 0 bases, leaving 12 bases of the junction unmatched. This clonotype was found a few times. Antigen unknown. Sequenced material: PBMCs, mostly from graft donor cells, taken 360 days after TCRalphabeta/CD19-depleted stem cell transplant. The receptor was derived from a male patient younger than 18 who had a stem cell transplant for acute myeloid leukemia, so the T cells may come from the graft donor. This chain uses TRBV11-2 with TRBJ2-4; 10 bases align to TRBD2. The CDR3 nucleotides read TGTGCCAGCAGCTTAGACCAGCGGGAGGGCCGGAAAGCTAAAAACATTCAGTACTTC. Protein product: CASSLDQREGRKAKNIQYF. The full variable domain, in which reference TRBV11-2 and TRBJ2-4 provide the parts outside the CDR3, is EAGVAQSPRYKIIEKRQSVAFWCNPISGHATLYWYQQILGQGPKLLIQFQNNGVVDDSQLPKDRFSAERLKGVDSTLKIQPAKLEDSAVYLCASSLDQREGRKAKNIQYFGAGTRLSVL.